These T cell receptor beta chains were read from a single sample in a study of cytomegalovirus exposure and HLA in healthy donors. Only in-frame clones appear in the TCRdb table, and some are missing; sequencing was by immunoSEQ multiplex PCR. There are about 200,000 clones in the sample; roughly 91% occur only once, and roughly 2% lies in the top ten. Sequencing was carried out using PBMCs. The receptor set was obtained from a woman in her late teens or twenties in good health and CMV-seropositive. CDR3s leave out the opening cysteine and the closing phenylalanine or tryptophan. Each record gives: D gene, V gene, J gene, clone size, CDR3 protein. A D gene is named only where the DNA matches it firmly. For some rows the clone size is stated as once, few or many, or as a class when expanded; others skip it.

>-|TRBV2|TRBJ1-1|-
ASKGGALNTEAF
>TRBD1|TRBV7-9|TRBJ1-1|-
ASSFSGGDEAF
>TRBD1|TRBV7-3|TRBJ1-2|-
ASSPSALTGGYGYT
>TRBD1|TRBV7-8|TRBJ2-7|-
ASSSRDRDYEQY
>TRBD1|TRBV12-5|TRBJ2-1|-
ASGFPLRDLGTGWPEQF
>-|TRBV4-1|TRBJ2-2|-
ASSTGEGGTNTGELF
>TRBD1|TRBV18|TRBJ1-1|-
ASSLDRDREAF
>TRBD1|TRBV5-4|TRBJ2-5|-
ASSTRTGESETQY
>-|TRBV5-4|TRBJ2-2|-
ASSLGARELF
>-|TRBV9|TRBJ2-3|-
ASSPGTDTQY
>-|TRBV30|TRBJ1-2|-
AWSDFGGVDYGYT
>-|TRBV6-1|TRBJ1-2|few
ATASSPNYGYT
>TRBD1|TRBV5-1|TRBJ2-7|-
ASSLTGDYEQY
>-|TRBV18|TRBJ1-2|-
ASSPNRDIGYT
>-|TRBV7-9|TRBJ2-1|-
ASSSTGGGDNEQF
>TRBD2|TRBV27|TRBJ2-2|-
ASRVAGGTGELF